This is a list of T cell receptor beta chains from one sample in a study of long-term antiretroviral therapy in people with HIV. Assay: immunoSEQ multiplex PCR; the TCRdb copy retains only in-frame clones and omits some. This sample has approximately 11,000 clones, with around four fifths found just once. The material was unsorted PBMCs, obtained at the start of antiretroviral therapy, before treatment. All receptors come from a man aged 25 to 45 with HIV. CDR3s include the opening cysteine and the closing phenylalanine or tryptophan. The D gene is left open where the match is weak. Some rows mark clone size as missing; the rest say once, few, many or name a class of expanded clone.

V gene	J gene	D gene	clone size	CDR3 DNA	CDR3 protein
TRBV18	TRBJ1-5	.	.	TGTGCCAGCTCACTCGGCGGCTTTCAGCCCCAGCATTTT	CASSLGGFQPQHF
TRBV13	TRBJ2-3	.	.	TGTGCCAGCAGCTCCCCCAGGGGCGAAGACACAGATACGCAGTATTTT	CASSSPRGEDTDTQYF
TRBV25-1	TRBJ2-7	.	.	TGTGCCAGCAGTGAAGGTAACAGGCTTTTGGAGCAGTACTTC	CASSEGNRLLEQYF
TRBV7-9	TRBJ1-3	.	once	TGTGCCAGCAGCTCAACAGCCTCTGGAAACACCATATATTTT	CASSSTASGNTIYF
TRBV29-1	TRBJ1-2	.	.	TGCAGCGTTAGGAGACAGCCCGATGGCTACACCTTC	CSVRRQPDGYTF
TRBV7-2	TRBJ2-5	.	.	TGTGCCAGCAGCTTAGAGTACAGGTATCAAGAGACCCAGTACTTC	CASSLEYRYQETQYF
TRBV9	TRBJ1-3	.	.	TGTGCCAGCAGCGTAGGAGGGGGAAACACCATATATTTT	CASSVGGGNTIYF
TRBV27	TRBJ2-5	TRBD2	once	TGTGCCAGCAGTTCGACCCGAGCGGGAGGTAACCAAGAGACCCAGTACTTC	CASSSTRAGGNQETQYF
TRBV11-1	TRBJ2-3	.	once	TGTGCCAGCAGCTCATGGCGGGGCTCAGGAGATACGCAGTATTTT	CASSSWRGSGDTQYF
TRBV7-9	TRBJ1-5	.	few	TGTGCCAGCAGCTTAGGCGCCGGGCCCGGGGAGCCCCAGCATTTT	CASSLGAGPGEPQHF
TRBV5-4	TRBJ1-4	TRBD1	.	TGTGCCAGCAGCTTGGGGACAGGGCCGCGTAAACTGTTTTTT	CASSLGTGPRKLFF
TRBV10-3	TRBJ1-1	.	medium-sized	TGTGCCATCAGTGAGTCCTATGGCACTGAAGCTTTCTTT	CAISESYGTEAFF
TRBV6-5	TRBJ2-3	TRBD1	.	TGTGCCAGCACCCGGGACAGGGTCGATACGCAGTATTTT	CASTRDRVDTQYF
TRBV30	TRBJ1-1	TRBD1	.	TGTGCCTGGAATAATCAGGGGGGCACTGAAGCTTTCTTT	CAWNNQGGTEAFF
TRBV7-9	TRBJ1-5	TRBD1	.	TGTGCCAGCAGCCAAGGAGGGGGCGCTCAGCCCCAGCATTTT	CASSQGGGAQPQHF
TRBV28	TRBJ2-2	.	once	TGTGCCAGCAGTTTTACAAGGTTTCGAACCGGGGAGCTGTTTTTT	CASSFTRFRTGELFF
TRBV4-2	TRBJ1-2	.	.	TGTGCCAGCATGAGTACAGGGTTCGATGGCTACACCTTC	CASMSTGFDGYTF
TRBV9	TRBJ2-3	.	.	TGTGCCAGCAGCGGGGGGAGACTCTCCACAGATACGCAGTATTTT	CASSGGRLSTDTQYF
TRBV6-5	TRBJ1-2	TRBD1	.	TGTGCCAGCAGACCCCAGGACAGGGGAGCGGGTGGCTACACCTTC	CASRPQDRGAGGYTF
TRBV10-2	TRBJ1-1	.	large	TGCGCCAGCAGTGTAGCAGGGAACACTGAAGCTTTCTTT	CASSVAGNTEAFF
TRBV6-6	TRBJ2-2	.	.	TGTGCAATCCCCCGGACAGACGCGAACACCGGGGAGCTGTTTTTT	CAIPRTDANTGELFF
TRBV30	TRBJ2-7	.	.	TGTGCCACGGACCGAGGAGGAGACGAGCAGTACTTC	CATDRGGDEQYF
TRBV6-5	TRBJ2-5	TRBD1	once	TGTGCCAGCAGTTACGCGGTCACAGGGGGAGGAGAGACCCAGTACTTC	CASSYAVTGGGETQYF
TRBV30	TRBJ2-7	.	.	TGTGCCTGGAGCACTATAAGTAGCCTTTGGGGGAACGGCGAGCAGTACTTC	CAWSTISSLWGNGEQYF
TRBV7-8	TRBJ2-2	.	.	TGTGCCAGCAGCTTAGTGGGATCGAACACCGGGGAGCTGTTTTTT	CASSLVGSNTGELFF
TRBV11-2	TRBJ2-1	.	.	TGTGCCAGCAGCTCCGCCTACAATGAGCAGTTCTTC	CASSSAYNEQFF
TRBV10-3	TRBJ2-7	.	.	TGTGCCATCAGTACTACTGCCTACGAGCAGTACTTC	CAISTTAYEQYF
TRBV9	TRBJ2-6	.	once	TGTGCCAGCAGCGTAACGGGGTATGGGGCCAACGTCCTGACTTTC	CASSVTGYGANVLTF
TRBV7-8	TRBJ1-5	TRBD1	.	TGTGCCAGCAGCTTAGCGCTCGGACAGGGAATACAGCCCCAGCATTTT	CASSLALGQGIQPQHF
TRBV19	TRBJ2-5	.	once	TGTGCCAGTATGGGCCAGGGAAGTTTTCAAGAGACCCAGTACTTC	CASMGQGSFQETQYF
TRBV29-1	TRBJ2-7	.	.	TGCAGCGCCGGTGAGGGTTACGAGCAGTACTTC	CSAGEGYEQYF
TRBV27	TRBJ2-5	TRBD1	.	TGTGCCAGCAGTTTAAGGGGACAGGGTGGAGAGACCCAGTACTTC	CASSLRGQGGETQYF
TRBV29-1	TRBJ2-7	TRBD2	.	TGCAGCGCCGGGAGCGGGAGTCACCCCTACGAGCAGTACTTC	CSAGSGSHPYEQYF
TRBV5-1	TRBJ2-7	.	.	TGCGCCAGCAGCTTGTTTGGCGGACAGACCTACGAGCAGTACTTC	CASSLFGGQTYEQYF
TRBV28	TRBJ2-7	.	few	TGTGCCAGCAGCGTACAGGGAAGAGGAGGCGAGCAGTACTTC	CASSVQGRGGEQYF
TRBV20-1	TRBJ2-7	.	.	TGCAGTGCTTCTGATCACGAGCAGTACTTC	CSASDHEQYF
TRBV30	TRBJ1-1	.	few	TGTGCCTGGAGTGGGGTGAACACTGAAGCTTTCTTT	CAWSGVNTEAFF
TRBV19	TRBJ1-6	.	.	TGTGCCAGTAGTACGGATAGAACCTATTCACCCCTCCACTTT	CASSTDRTYSPLHF
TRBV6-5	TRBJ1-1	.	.	TGTGCCAGCAGTTACAGGGGCCCAAGAAGCCCTGAAGCTTTCTTT	CASSYRGPRSPEAFF
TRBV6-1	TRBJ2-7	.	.	TGTGCCAGCAGTGAAGGCAATGGTGTACAGGACTTGTCCTACGAGCAGTACTTC	CASSEGNGVQDLSYEQYF